A selection of T cell receptor beta chains follows, all from one sample in a study of blood T cell repertoires in COVID-19. Method: immunoSEQ multiplex PCR; TCRdb's copy keeps in-frame clones and lacks some. Among 250,000 or so clones listed, more than 75% were seen once. The sample comprised PBMCs or T cells enriched from blood (not recorded which). Receptors were obtained from a man between 35 and 55 years old who had recovered from COVID-19. Each CDR3 is given with its conserved first and last residue. The D gene is left open where the match is weak. The listing skips clone size in some rows; elsewhere it reads once, few, many or a size class.

.	TRBV24-1	TRBJ2-3	.	TGTGCCACCAGTGACCTAGCCCAACTGACAGATACGCAGTATTTT	CATSDLAQLTDTQYF
.	TRBV4-1	TRBJ2-7	.	TGCGCCAGCAGCCAAGTCGGAGGGCCCCTCTCCTACGAGCAGTACTTC	CASSQVGGPLSYEQYF
.	TRBV5-4	TRBJ2-1	TRBD1	TGTGCCAGCAGCCGAATCGGACAGGCTTCTAACTACAATGAGCAGTTCTTC	CASSRIGQASNYNEQFF
.	TRBV28	TRBJ2-7	.	TGTGCCAGCAGTTTTGGGGCTGGAACCTACGAGCAGTACTTC	CASSFGAGTYEQYF
.	TRBV9	TRBJ2-1	.	TGTGCCAGCAGCGTAACTAGCTTCCGTGGCTCCTACAATGAGCAGTTCTTC	CASSVTSFRGSYNEQFF
.	TRBV7-8	TRBJ2-5	TRBD2	TGTGCCAGCAGCCGAGGACTAGCGGGGCAAGAGACCCAGTACTTC	CASSRGLAGQETQYF
.	TRBV7-2	TRBJ1-4	TRBD1	TGTGCCAGCAGCACTGACAGGGGCTCTGGGGAAAAACTGTTTTTT	CASSTDRGSGEKLFF
.	TRBV11-3	TRBJ2-3	TRBD2	TGTGCCAGCAGCCAACTAGCGGGGGTCACAGATACGCAGTATTTT	CASSQLAGVTDTQYF
.	TRBV11-2	TRBJ2-1	TRBD2	TGTGCCAGCAGCTTATGGGGGGGAGCCTACAATGAGCAGTTCTTC	CASSLWGGAYNEQFF
once	TRBV7-2	TRBJ1-1	.	TGTGCCAGCAGCTTAGCACCAGGGAACACTGAAGCTTTCTTT	CASSLAPGNTEAFF
.	TRBV3-1/TRBV3-2	TRBJ2-7	TRBD1	TGTGCCAGCAGCCAGGGACAGGGAGTCTACGAGCAGTACTTC	CASSQGQGVYEQYF
.	TRBV7-9	TRBJ1-2	TRBD1	TGTGCCAGCAGCTTCGGGACAGGGGAATGGGGCTACACCTTC	CASSFGTGEWGYTF
.	TRBV4-1	TRBJ1-2	.	TGCGCCAGCAGCCAGGGACCAGGGAGGAACTATGGCTACACCTTC	CASSQGPGRNYGYTF
.	TRBV27	TRBJ2-7	TRBD1	TGTGCCAGCTGTCAGGCAGGGGGCAGCTACGAGCAGTACTTC	CASCQAGGSYEQYF
.	TRBV28	TRBJ2-7	TRBD2	TGTGCCAGCAGTTTAGTTCGCCGGGAGGGGAAGCAGTACTTC	CASSLVRREGKQYF
.	TRBV7-3	TRBJ1-1	.	TGTGCCAGCAGCTTAAACGCGGGCAGGGGTGAAGCTTTCTTT	CASSLNAGRGEAFF
.	TRBV24-1	TRBJ2-3	TRBD1	TGTGCCACCAGTGATTCAGTCAGGGGGCCCTTAGATACGCAGTATTTT	CATSDSVRGPLDTQYF
.	TRBV6-1	TRBJ1-5	.	TGTGCCAGCAGTGAATTGAGGAGCAATCAGCCCCAGCATTTT	CASSELRSNQPQHF
.	TRBV19	TRBJ1-4	.	TGTGCCAGTAGTATCCCTACCCGTCCCGCTGGAACTAATGAAAAACTGTTTTTT	CASSIPTRPAGTNEKLFF
.	TRBV5-1	TRBJ2-6	.	TGCGCCAGCAGCACCTCGACAGGTACCTCTGGGGCCAACGTCCTGACTTTC	CASSTSTGTSGANVLTF
.	TRBV27	TRBJ2-3	TRBD2	TGTGCCAGCAGACCACTAGCGGGGCCCACAGATACGCAGTATTTT	CASRPLAGPTDTQYF
.	TRBV7-6	TRBJ1-2	TRBD1	TGTGCCAGCAGCTCGGACAGGGGGGATGGCTACACCTTC	CASSSDRGDGYTF
.	TRBV7-2	TRBJ1-5	.	TGTGCCAGCAGCTTAGGACTCAACGGCCAGCCCCAGCATTTT	CASSLGLNGQPQHF
.	TRBV28	TRBJ1-2	TRBD1	TGTGCCAGCAGTGGGTCTACCGGACAGGGGGCCTTCTATGGCTACACCTTC	CASSGSTGQGAFYGYTF
.	TRBV7-9	TRBJ2-3	TRBD1	TGTGCCAGCAGCTTGTTGTTGGGACAGGGAGACACAGATACGCAGTATTTT	CASSLLLGQGDTDTQYF
.	TRBV6-5	TRBJ2-5	TRBD2	TGTGCCGTAACTAGGACTAGCCTAGAGACCCAGTACTTC	CAVTRTSLETQYF
.	TRBV18	TRBJ1-4	.	TGTGCCAGCTCACCACCGGGGGCCCGGGAAAAACTGTTTTTT	CASSPPGAREKLFF
.	TRBV19	TRBJ1-6	.	TGTGCCAGTAGTCCCCAGATGGCGGGAATTTCACCCCTCCACTTT	CASSPQMAGISPLHF
.	TRBV11-2	TRBJ2-7	.	TGTGCCAGCAGCTTGGCGGGCTTTTTGAACGAGCAGTACTTC	CASSLAGFLNEQYF
.	TRBV5-1	TRBJ1-6	TRBD1	TGCGCCAGCAGCTGGACAGGGGGCAGTAATTCACCCCTCCACTTT	CASSWTGGSNSPLHF